This is a list of T cell receptor beta chains from one sample in a study of blood T cell repertoires in COVID-19. Here immunoSEQ multiplex PCR was the method, and the copy in TCRdb shows in-frame clones only, minus some. Of around 270,000 clones listed, 88% are singletons. The sequencing input was PBMCs or T cells enriched from blood (not recorded which). All receptors derive from a middle-aged woman who had been exposed to COVID-19. Both conserved end residues are part of each CDR3. The D gene is left open where the match is weak. Rows give clone size only sometimes, using once, few, many, or a class for an expanded clone.

DNA: TGTGCCAGCTCACCATCGGAGGACTTTCAGTTCTTC; CDR3: CASSPSEDFQFF; V: TRBV18; J: TRBJ2-1; size: NA; D: NA
DNA: TGCGCCAGCAGCCAAGAACTGTCCCTAGCGGCCTCCGGGGAGCTGTTTTTT; CDR3: CASSQELSLAASGELFF; V: TRBV4-3; J: TRBJ2-2; size: NA; D: TRBD2
DNA: TGTGCCACTCTAAGGGGGAACACTGAAGCTTTCTTT; CDR3: CATLRGNTEAFF; V: TRBV24-1; J: TRBJ1-1; size: NA; D: NA
DNA: TGTGCCAGCAGTCCGTGGACAGGGGGGAACACTGAAGCTTTCTTT; CDR3: CASSPWTGGNTEAFF; V: TRBV28; J: TRBJ1-1; size: NA; D: TRBD1
DNA: TGTGCCAGCAGCTTAGGTGGGGCTAGCGGGTACAATGAGCAGTTCTTC; CDR3: CASSLGGASGYNEQFF; V: TRBV7-6; J: TRBJ2-1; size: few; D: TRBD2
DNA: TGTGCCAGCCTCACATCACAGGGGGCTCAGCCCCAGCATTTT; CDR3: CASLTSQGAQPQHF; V: TRBV6-5; J: TRBJ1-5; size: NA; D: TRBD1
DNA: TGTGCCATCAGTGACGGGAGGGGCTCTGGAAACACCATATATTTT; CDR3: CAISDGRGSGNTIYF; V: TRBV10-3; J: TRBJ1-3; size: NA; D: NA
DNA: TGTGCCCTCAAGGCCAGCGGGAGGGCCGGGGAGCTGTTTTTT; CDR3: CALKASGRAGELFF; V: TRBV2; J: TRBJ2-2; size: NA; D: TRBD2
DNA: TGTGCCAGCAGCTTATCGGGGGGCGACGGCAATCAGCCCCAGCATTTT; CDR3: CASSLSGGDGNQPQHF; V: TRBV7-2; J: TRBJ1-5; size: NA; D: NA
DNA: TGTGCCAGCAGTGAAACAGGGGAATTAGAAGCTTTCTTT; CDR3: CASSETGELEAFF; V: TRBV6-4; J: TRBJ1-1; size: NA; D: TRBD1
DNA: TGCGCCAGCAGATCCGGGACTAGCGGGGACTACTGGGGGAAAGAGACCCAGTACTTC; CDR3: CASRSGTSGDYWGKETQYF; V: TRBV5-1; J: TRBJ2-5; size: once; D: TRBD2
DNA: TGTGCCAGCAGCCAAGGTTGGGGGAGGGCTGGAAACACCATATATTTT; CDR3: CASSQGWGRAGNTIYF; V: TRBV4-2; J: TRBJ1-3; size: few; D: NA
DNA: TGCGCCAGCAGCCAAGCCGAGGCTAGCTCTGGAAACACCATATATTTT; CDR3: CASSQAEASSGNTIYF; V: TRBV4-1; J: TRBJ1-3; size: once; D: NA
DNA: TGTGCCAGCAGTGAGGAAGACAGTCGGTCTACATATGGCTACACCTTC; CDR3: CASSEEDSRSTYGYTF; V: TRBV2; J: TRBJ1-2; size: NA; D: NA
DNA: TGTGCCAGCAGTACCTTACAGCACTATGGCTACACCTTC; CDR3: CASSTLQHYGYTF; V: TRBV28; J: TRBJ1-2; size: NA; D: NA
DNA: TGTGCCAGCACAGGGTTGGGAAACACTGAAGCTTTCTTT; CDR3: CASTGLGNTEAFF; V: TRBV27; J: TRBJ1-1; size: NA; D: NA
DNA: TGCAGCGGACTGACAGGGCCGCTACGCACAGATACGCAGTATTTT; CDR3: CSGLTGPLRTDTQYF; V: TRBV29-1; J: TRBJ2-3; size: NA; D: TRBD1